This T cell receptor beta chain was sequenced for a study of CD8+CD57+ T cells in acquired aplastic anemia. Overall study context: Recorded DNA amounts for sorted CD4+ and CD8+ cells had an average of approximately 3 ug. Study results and caveats: Patients showed no significant difference from controls in CD8+ Simpson's diversity.

CDR3 length equals 17 residues. Germline CDR1 reads SGHAT; CDR2 reads FQNNGV. V shed 1 base, J shed 2 bases, and the junction held 11 bases outside the gene matches. This clonotype occurred once. Its target is unknown. Template material for TCR beta VDJ and CDR3 profiling consisted of genomic DNA. TCRdb reprocessed the reads with MiXCR, giving one entry per CDR3 protein. In the table there are hundreds of thousands of distinct CDR3 sequences, around 46% of which are singletons. Sequenced patients had shown CD8+CD57+ cell expansion by flow cytometry. Everyone among the patients had severe acquired aplastic anemia. None of the patients had been given any therapy when their blood was sampled.

The chain has TRBV11-2 and TRBJ2-7; TRBD2 aligns across 7 bases. This clonotype originated in a human donor with aplastic anemia. Material: sorted CD4+, CD8+, or CD8+CD57+ T cells (not recorded which) from PBMCs. CDR3 protein: CASSLVIGRPPAYEQYF. The CDR3 DNA follows: TGTGCCAGCAGCTTAGTTATCGGGAGGCCCCCGGCCTACGAGCAGTACTTC.